This T cell receptor (beta chain) was sequenced during a study of blood T cell repertoires in COVID-19. Original methodology: Reference gene primer amplification in the assay estimated nucleated cell counts. Sequenced by immunoSEQ multiplex PCR; TCRdb stores in-frame clones only, minus some. V, J and clone size reflect that table, while D and trimming were determined from the DNA. The sample records about 240,000 clones, approximately 90% being singletons. This CDR3 is built from 16 residues. J lost 2 bases, V lost 7 bases, and 12 bases had no gene match. CDR1 and CDR2 from the germline V gene are MDHEN and SYDVKM.

V usage is TRBV28 and J usage is TRBJ2-7; 9 positions match TRBD2. This clonotype was obtained from a woman in her forties who had recovered from COVID-19. Sequencing used peripheral blood. CDR3 region: CASIALGSGRPYEQYF. The CDR3 DNA is TGTGCCAGCATCGCCCTGGGGAGCGGGAGGCCCTACGAGCAGTACTTC.